This TCR beta chain was recorded in a study of human T cells and chemical hapten exposure. As for the study in general: How much TCR each sample yielded varied, mostly because pooled library volumes differed slightly. The study, taken as a whole, reports: DPC sensitization left the count of TCRs above 1 in 1000 unchanged.

In TCRdb, the RACE reads were re-called with MiXCR into one record per CDR3 protein. This table holds 75,000 to 100,000 distinct CDR3 sequences, approximately 9.7% found once. Details on this clonotype: Its antigen is unknown.

Time point in this sample: healthy volunteer bleed at 2 weeks. The authors' total RNA extraction used unfractionated whole blood. The CDR3 covers 18 residues. Germline V gives CDR1 MNHNY, CDR2 SVGAGI (reference sequence). V gave up 0 bases and J gave up 2 bases; unmatched junction bases: 6. The receptor's source is a female donor in good health. Some clones in this sample may be carry-over from other donors' samples. V usage is TRBV6-6 and J usage is TRBJ2-1; TRBD2 matches at 11 bases. Sequenced: whole blood. The CDR3 DNA follows: TGTGCCAGCAGTTACTCGACCCTAGCGGGAGGTACCTACAATGAGCAGTTCTTC. This gives the protein CASSYSTLAGGTYNEQFF.